This T cell receptor beta chain was captured in a study of OX40 agonist ivuxolimab in advanced cancers. Study as a whole: Age averaged about 62 years (range about 23 to 80), and roughly 82% were male.

Sequencing used immunoSEQ multiplex PCR; TCRdb keeps in-frame clones, though not all of them. This table has tens of thousands of clones, 88% appearing once. The V gene's germline CDR1 is SGDLS and CDR2 YYNGEE. Trimming removed 4 bases at V and 0 bases at J, with 17 bases between. The CDR3 is made up of 17 amino acids. This TCR was sampled from an adult with an advanced solid tumor such as melanoma, head and neck, liver or kidney cancer. Sequenced material: CD4+ or CD8+ T cells sorted from blood, taken in a trial of the OX40 agonist ivuxolimab. The rearrangement joins TRBV9 to TRBJ1-5; TRBD1 is a possible D gene (6 bases). CDR3 protein: CASSPLTGQYSNQPQHF. In DNA form, the CDR3 reads TGTGCCAGCAGCCCCCTAACAGGACAGTATAGCAATCAGCCCCAGCATTTT.